What follows is one TCR beta chain and its context. This specimen belongs to a study of PD-1 blockade in mismatch repair-deficient tumors. The CDR3 covers 15 residues. The V and J ends lost 1 base and 8 bases, in that order; junction bases with no gene match: 7. From germline, CDR1 is SNHLY and CDR2 FYNNEI. TCRdb's table, derived via immunoSEQ multiplex PCR, lists solely in-frame clones and lacks some. The data show 20,000 to 30,000 clones, 70% to 85% seen once. The clonotype comes from an adult with mismatch repair-deficient cancer. The specimen was PBMCs, collected before pembrolizumab treatment. V usage is TRBV2 and J usage is TRBJ2-1; 8 nucleotides align to TRBD2. The DNA for the CDR3 is TGTGCCAGCAGTGAAGAAAGGCTAGCGGGCGATGAGCAGTTCTTC. It translates to CASSEERLAGDEQFF.